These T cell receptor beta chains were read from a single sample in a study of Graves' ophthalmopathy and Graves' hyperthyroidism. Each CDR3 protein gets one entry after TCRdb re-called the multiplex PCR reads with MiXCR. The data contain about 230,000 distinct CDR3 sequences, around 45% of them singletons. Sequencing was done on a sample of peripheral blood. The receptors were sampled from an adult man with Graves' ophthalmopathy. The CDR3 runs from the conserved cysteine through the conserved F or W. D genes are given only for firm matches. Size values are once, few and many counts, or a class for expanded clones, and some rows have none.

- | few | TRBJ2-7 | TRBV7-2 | CASSPTRGRGEQYF | TGTGCCAGCAGCCCCACCAGAGGTCGGGGCGAGCAGTACTTC
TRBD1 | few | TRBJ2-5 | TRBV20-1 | CSAGATGGMPETQYF | TGCAGTGCTGGGGCTACAGGGGGCATGCCAGAGACCCAGTACTTC
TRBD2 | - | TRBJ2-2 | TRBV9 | CASSTRSGRGGTNTGELFF | TGTGCCAGCAGCACAAGATCGGGGCGCGGGGGGACGAACACCGGGGAGCTGTTTTTT
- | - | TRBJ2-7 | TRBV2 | CASSDDGETWSDEQYF | TGTGCCAGCAGTGACGACGGCGAAACCTGGAGCGACGAGCAGTACTTC
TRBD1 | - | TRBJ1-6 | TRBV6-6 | CASAMTGGVESPLHF | TGTGCCAGCGCGATGACAGGGGGCGTCGAATCACCCCTCCACTTT
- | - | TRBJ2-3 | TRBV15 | CATSRAVGVDTQYF | TGTGCCACCAGCAGAGCCGTAGGGGTGGATACGCAGTATTTT
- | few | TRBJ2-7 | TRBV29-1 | CSGVDREGGEQYF | TGCAGCGGCGTGGACAGGGAGGGTGGCGAGCAGTACTTC
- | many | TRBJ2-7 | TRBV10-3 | CAISDGDYEQYF | TGTGCCATCAGTGATGGGGATTACGAGCAGTACTTC
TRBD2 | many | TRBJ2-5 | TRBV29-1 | CSVGVLAGKKTQYF | TGCAGCGTTGGCGTCCTAGCGGGAAAAAAGACCCAGTACTTC
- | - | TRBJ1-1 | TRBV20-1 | CSASTPGLGTTEAFF | TGCAGTGCTTCCACACCGGGCCTCGGGACCACTGAAGCTTTCTTT
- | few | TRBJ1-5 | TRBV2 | CASSTGLSNQPQHF | TGTGCCAGCAGTACAGGGTTAAGCAATCAGCCCCAGCATTTT
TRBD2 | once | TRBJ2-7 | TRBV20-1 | CSANRSRTSGAHSYEQYF | TGCAGTGCAAACAGGTCCCGGACTAGCGGCGCTCACTCCTACGAGCAGTACTTC
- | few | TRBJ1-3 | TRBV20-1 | CSAGHEGNTIYF | TGCAGTGCCGGACACGAGGGAAACACCATATATTTT
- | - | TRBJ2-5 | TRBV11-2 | CASSFSTEQYF | TGTGCCAGCAGCTTCAGCACTGAGCAGTACTTC
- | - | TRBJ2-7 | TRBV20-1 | CSARSLRGNYEQYF | TGCAGTGCTAGGAGCTTGCGGGGAAACTACGAGCAGTACTTC
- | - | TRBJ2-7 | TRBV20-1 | CSARADPVSYEQYF | TGCAGTGCTAGAGCAGATCCAGTCTCCTACGAGCAGTACTTC
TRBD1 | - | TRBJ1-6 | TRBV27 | CASSSRTGNSPLHF | TGTGCCAGCAGTTCTAGGACAGGGAACTCACCCCTCCACTTT
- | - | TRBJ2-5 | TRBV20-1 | CSASRVGEVQETQYF | TGCAGTGCTAGTCGAGTGGGAGAAGTCCAAGAGACCCAGTACTTC
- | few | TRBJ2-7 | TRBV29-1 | CSVEAARGEQYF | TGCAGCGTTGAGGCAGCAAGGGGCGAGCAGTACTTC
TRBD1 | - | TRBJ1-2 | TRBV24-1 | CATRGLGGADGYTF | TGTGCCACCAGGGGCTTAGGGGGCGCGGACGGCTACACCTTC
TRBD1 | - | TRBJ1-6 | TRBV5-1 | CASSPGQHYNSPLHF | TGCGCCAGCAGCCCGGGACAGCACTATAATTCACCCCTCCACTTT
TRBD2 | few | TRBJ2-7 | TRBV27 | CASRGTSGSSYEQYF | TGTGCCAGCAGGGGGACTAGCGGTAGCTCCTACGAGCAGTACTTC
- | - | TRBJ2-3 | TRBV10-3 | CAISDFPGQSTDTQYF | TGTGCCATCAGTGATTTCCCGGGACAATCCACAGATACGCAGTATTTT
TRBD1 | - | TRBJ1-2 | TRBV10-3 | CASSAPGQGLYGYTF | TGTGCCAGCAGTGCACCGGGACAGGGGTTGTATGGCTACACCTTC
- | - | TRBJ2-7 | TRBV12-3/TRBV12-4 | CASSFGISSYEQYF | TGTGCCAGCAGTTTCGGGATCTCATCCTACGAGCAGTACTTC
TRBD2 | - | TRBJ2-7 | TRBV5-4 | CASSIWGGSSYEQYF | TGTGCCAGTAGTATATGGGGCGGGAGCTCCTACGAGCAGTACTTC